The T cell receptor (beta chain) under discussion was sequenced for a study of T cell responses to AZD1222 COVID-19 vaccine. Study results and limitations: Spike-specific TCR breadth rose after two AZD1222 doses, and depth rose as well.

With regard to this clone: The antigen is undetermined.

Clones were sequenced by immunoSEQ multiplex PCR, and TCRdb holds only the in-frame ones, with some missing. The profile shows around 160,000 clones, around 91% of them singletons. Trimming removed 4 bases from V and 7 bases from J; junction bases left unmatched: 8. The CDR3 runs 14 residues. Germline-derived CDR1 and CDR2 are LGHDT and YNNKEL (reference sequence). This sequence joins TRBV3-1 (or the pseudogene TRBV3-2) and TRBJ2-5; 8 bases align to TRBD2. This sample comprised peripheral blood, obtained on day 0 of AZD1222 vaccination. The TCR comes from an adult in good health. The CDR3, as DNA: TGTGCCAGCAGCCCAAGTGGGACTAGGGGGACCCAGTACTTC. Translating gives CASSPSGTRGTQYF.